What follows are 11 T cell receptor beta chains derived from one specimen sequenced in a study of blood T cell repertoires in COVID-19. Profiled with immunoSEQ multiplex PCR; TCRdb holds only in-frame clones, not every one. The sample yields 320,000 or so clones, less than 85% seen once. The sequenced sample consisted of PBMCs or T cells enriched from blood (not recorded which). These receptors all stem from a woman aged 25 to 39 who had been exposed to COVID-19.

This CDR3 reads CASTLGSGRAVTHEQFF. CDR3 coding DNA: TGTGCCAGCACTTTGGGAAGCGGGAGGGCGGTGACACATGAGCAGTTCTTC. The J gene is TRBJ2-1, the V gene TRBV28, with 10 nucleotides matching TRBD2. V shed 7 bases and J 8 bases; nucleotides not matched to a gene: 17. This CDR3 region has 17 residues. Germline V gene sequence: CDR1 MDHEN, CDR2 SYDVKM.

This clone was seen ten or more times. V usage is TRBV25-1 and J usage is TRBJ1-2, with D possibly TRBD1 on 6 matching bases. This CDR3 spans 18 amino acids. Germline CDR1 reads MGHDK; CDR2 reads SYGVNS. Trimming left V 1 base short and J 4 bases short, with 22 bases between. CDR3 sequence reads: CASSEWKGGAGGAYGYTF. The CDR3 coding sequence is TGTGCCAGCAGTGAATGGAAAGGGGGTGCGGGAGGGGCCTATGGCTACACCTTC.

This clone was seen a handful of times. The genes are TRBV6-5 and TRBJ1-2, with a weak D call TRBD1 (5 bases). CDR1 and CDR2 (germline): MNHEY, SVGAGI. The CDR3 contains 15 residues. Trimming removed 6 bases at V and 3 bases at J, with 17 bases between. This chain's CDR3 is CASRGNQGPDYGYTF. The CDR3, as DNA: TGTGCCAGCAGGGGTAACCAGGGTCCGGACTATGGCTACACCTTC.

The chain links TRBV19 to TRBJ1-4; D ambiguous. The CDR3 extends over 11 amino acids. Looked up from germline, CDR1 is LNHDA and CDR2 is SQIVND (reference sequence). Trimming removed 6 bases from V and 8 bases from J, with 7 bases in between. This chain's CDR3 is CASRRGEKLFF. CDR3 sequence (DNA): TGTGCCAGTAGGCGGGGAGAAAAACTGTTTTTT.

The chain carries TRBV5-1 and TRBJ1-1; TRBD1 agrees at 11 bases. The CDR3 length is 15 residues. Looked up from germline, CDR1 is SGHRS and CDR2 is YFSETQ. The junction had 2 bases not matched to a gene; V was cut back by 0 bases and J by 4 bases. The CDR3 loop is CASSLVGTGGTEAFF. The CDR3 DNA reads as TGCGCCAGCAGCTTGGTTGGGACAGGGGGCACTGAAGCTTTCTTT.

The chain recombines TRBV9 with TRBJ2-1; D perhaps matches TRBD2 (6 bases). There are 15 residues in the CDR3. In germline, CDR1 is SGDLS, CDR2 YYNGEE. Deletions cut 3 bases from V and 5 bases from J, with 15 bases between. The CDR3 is CASSGSEGSNNEQFF. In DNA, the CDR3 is TGTGCCAGCAGCGGTTCGGAGGGCTCAAACAATGAGCAGTTCTTC.

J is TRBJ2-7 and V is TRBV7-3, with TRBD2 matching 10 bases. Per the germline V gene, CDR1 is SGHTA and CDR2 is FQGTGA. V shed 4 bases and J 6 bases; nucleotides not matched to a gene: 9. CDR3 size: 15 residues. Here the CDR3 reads CASSSKTSGWFEQYF. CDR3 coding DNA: TGTGCCAGCAGCTCCAAGACTAGCGGGTGGTTCGAGCAGTACTTC.

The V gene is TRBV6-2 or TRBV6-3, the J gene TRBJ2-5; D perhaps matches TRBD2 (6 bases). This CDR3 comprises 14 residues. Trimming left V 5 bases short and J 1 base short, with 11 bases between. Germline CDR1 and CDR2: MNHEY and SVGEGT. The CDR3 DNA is TGTGCCAGCAGTCCAAGGGACTTCCAAGAGACCCAGTACTTC. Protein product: CASSPRDFQETQYF.

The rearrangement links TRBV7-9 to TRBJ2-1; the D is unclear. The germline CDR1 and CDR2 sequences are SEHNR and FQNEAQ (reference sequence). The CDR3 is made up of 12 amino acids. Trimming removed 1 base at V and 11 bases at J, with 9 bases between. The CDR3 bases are TGTGCCAGCAGCTTAGACACAATTCAGCAGTTCTTC. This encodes CASSLDTIQQFF.

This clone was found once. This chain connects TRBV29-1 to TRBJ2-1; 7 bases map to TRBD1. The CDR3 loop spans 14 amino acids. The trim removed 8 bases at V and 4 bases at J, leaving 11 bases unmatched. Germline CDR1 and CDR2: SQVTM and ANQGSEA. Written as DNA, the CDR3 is TGCAGCCTCCCGACAGGGTTCTCATACAATGAGCAGTTCTTC. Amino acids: CSLPTGFSYNEQFF.

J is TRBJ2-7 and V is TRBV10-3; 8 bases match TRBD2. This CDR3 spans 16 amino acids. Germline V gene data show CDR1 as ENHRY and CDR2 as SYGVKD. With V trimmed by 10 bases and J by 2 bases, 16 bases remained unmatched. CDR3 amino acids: CATNLREREFAYEQYF. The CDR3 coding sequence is TGTGCCACGAACTTGCGGGAGCGGGAGTTCGCCTACGAGCAGTACTTC.